This T cell receptor (beta chain) came from a study of CD8 T cells in Susac syndrome. The authors reverse transcribed roughly 0.5 to 1 ug RNA with random hexamers. Via MiXCR, TCRdb re-called the immunoSEQ multiplex PCR reads, giving one row per CDR3 protein. The sample gives roughly 150,000 distinct CDR3 sequences, 94% of which show up once; about 0.19% is in the top ten. The specimen sequenced was CD8+ T cells from PBMCs. This TCR derives from a human donor with multiple sclerosis.

The CDR3 here is CAWSDGLSYGYTF. The CDR3 DNA is TGTGCCTGGAGCGACGGACTGAGCTATGGCTACACCTTC. This chain joins TRBV30 and TRBJ1-2; D uncertain. Between the trimmed V and J ends, which lost 3 bases and 4 bases, there was a span of 12 bases. The CDR3 runs to 13 residues. From germline, CDR1 is GTSNPN and CDR2 SVGIG (reference sequence).